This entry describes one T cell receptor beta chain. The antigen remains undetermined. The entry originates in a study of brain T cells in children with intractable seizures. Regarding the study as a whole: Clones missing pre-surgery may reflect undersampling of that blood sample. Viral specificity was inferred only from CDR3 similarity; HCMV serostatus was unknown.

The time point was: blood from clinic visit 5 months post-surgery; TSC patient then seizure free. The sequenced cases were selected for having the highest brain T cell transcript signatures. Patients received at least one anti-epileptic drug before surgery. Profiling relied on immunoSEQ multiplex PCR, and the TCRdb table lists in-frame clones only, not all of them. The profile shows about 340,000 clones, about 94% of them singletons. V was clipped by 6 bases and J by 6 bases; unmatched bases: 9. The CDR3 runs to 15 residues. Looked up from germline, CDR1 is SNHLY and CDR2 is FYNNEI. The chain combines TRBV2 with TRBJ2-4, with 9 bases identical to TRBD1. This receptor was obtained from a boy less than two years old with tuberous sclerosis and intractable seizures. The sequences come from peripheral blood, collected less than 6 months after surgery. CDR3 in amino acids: CASSQQGAPGNIQYF. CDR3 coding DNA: TGTGCCAGCAGCCAACAGGGGGCGCCGGGAAACATTCAGTACTTC.